This T cell receptor beta chain was identified during a study of technical replicates of blood from several donors. This CDR3 is 15 amino acids long. Per the germline V gene, CDR1 is MNHEY and CDR2 is SMNVEV (reference sequence). V was cut by 7 bases and J by 3 bases, with 19 bases left in between. Some clones are missing from TCRdb's copy, which holds only in-frame ones; the method was immunoSEQ multiplex PCR. The table has tens of thousands of clones, around 95% seen once; the top ten hold 4.2%. The origin of this receptor is a human donor in good health. Some clones in this sample may be carry-over from other donors' samples. The genes are TRBV27 and TRBJ2-7; D might be TRBD1 (6 bases). Material: PBMCs. Written as DNA, the CDR3 is TGTGCCAGCAAGAAACAGGGAGTTCTAAACTACGAGCAGTACTTC. Encoded protein: CASKKQGVLNYEQYF.